This T cell receptor (beta chain) was captured by sequencing in a study of molecular identifiers for immune sequencing clone quantification. Study information: Five aliquots were made in replicates from the RNA of roughly 20,000 or 100,000 naive CD8 cells, and four were sequenced.

At least ten counts were recorded for this clonotype. TCRdb re-called the PCR reads with MiXCR, one entry per CDR3 protein. The table records about 510,000 distinct CDR3 sequences, about 25% of them present only once. J was trimmed by 0 bases and V by 0 bases; bases with no gene match: 9. Germline V CDR1 and CDR2: DFQATT, SNEGSKA (reference sequence). The CDR3 has 18 amino acids. Sorting captured naive CD8 T cells as CD8+CD4-CCR7+CD45RA+. This chain links TRBV20-1 with TRBJ2-3; 10 bases agree with TRBD2. Sequencing was done on a sample of naive CD8+ T cells from blood, with Jurkat cell RNA spiked in. As for subset: FACS-sorted CD8+CD4-CCR7+CD45RA+ naive T cells. The clonotype comes from a human donor in good health. Some libraries in this study had Jurkat cell RNA spiked in. CDR3 DNA sequence: TGCAGTGCTAGAGAAAGTAGCGGGGGGTCCACTAGCACAGATACGCAGTATTTT. It is translated as CSARESSGGSTSTDTQYF.